These T cell receptor beta chains were read from a single sample in a study of blood T cell repertoires in COVID-19. Sequenced by immunoSEQ multiplex PCR; TCRdb stores in-frame clones only, minus some. This table holds around 190,000 clones, 75% to 85% found once. The sample consisted of peripheral blood. These receptors were taken from a human donor in a cohort sampled during active COVID-19. CDR3s include the opening cysteine and the closing phenylalanine or tryptophan. D genes are given only for firm matches. The size of a clone is reported for some rows only, either as once, few or many, or as a class for expanded clones.

TRBJ2-7	-	few	TRBV10-3	TGTGCCATCACCCCCTCTGGTTCTACCCCCTACGAGCAGTACTTC	CAITPSGSTPYEQYF
TRBJ1-2	TRBD1	-	TRBV4-1	TGCGCCAGCGCAGACAGGGCGGCTGGCTACACCTTC	CASADRAAGYTF
TRBJ2-3	-	once	TRBV5-6	TGTGCCAGCAGCTTGAGCACGACTAGCACAGATACGCAGTATTTT	CASSLSTTSTDTQYF
TRBJ2-5	-	-	TRBV7-2	TGTGCCAGCAGCTTAGCGGGACTGGACCAAGAGACCCAGTACTTC	CASSLAGLDQETQYF
TRBJ2-7	TRBD2	-	TRBV2	TGTGCCAGCAGATCCGGGACTAGCTACGAGCAGTACTTC	CASRSGTSYEQYF
TRBJ2-7	-	-	TRBV7-9	TGTGCCAGCAGCCTGAATCCCGGGACAAGAGTATCCTACGAGCAGTACTTC	CASSLNPGTRVSYEQYF
TRBJ1-4	TRBD1	-	TRBV28	TGTGCCAGCAGTTACCTCCTCGGGACAGGGGTTGAAAAACTGTTTTTT	CASSYLLGTGVEKLFF
TRBJ2-7	-	-	TRBV5-4	TGTGCCAGCAGCTTGGCAGCTAGCTTCGAGCAGTACTTC	CASSLAASFEQYF
TRBJ1-5	-	few	TRBV6-5	TGTGCCAGCAGTTACAACAGGGCGTATCAGCCCCAGCATTTT	CASSYNRAYQPQHF
TRBJ2-2	TRBD2	-	TRBV6-4	TGTGCCAGCAGTGTTAGGACTAGCGGAACCGGGGAGCTGTTTTTT	CASSVRTSGTGELFF
TRBJ2-7	TRBD1	-	TRBV10-1	TGCGCCAGCAGTCCGTGGACAGGGGGTCTCGAGCAGTACTTC	CASSPWTGGLEQYF
TRBJ2-1	TRBD1	-	TRBV4-2	TGTGCCAGCAGCCGAGAGGACAGGGGCGGCAATGAGCAGTTCTTC	CASSREDRGGNEQFF
TRBJ1-2	-	-	TRBV19	TGTGCCAGTAGTTCGTACAGGGTGGGTGGCTACACCTTC	CASSSYRVGGYTF
TRBJ2-5	-	-	TRBV21-1	TGTGCCAGCAGCAATAGGTTTTACAGCGGGGGGGGAGAGACCCAGTACTTC	CASSNRFYSGGGETQYF
TRBJ2-3	TRBD2	-	TRBV5-1	TGCGCCAGCAGCTTGGCGGCACTAGCGCCTAGCACAGATACGCAGTATTTT	CASSLAALAPSTDTQYF
TRBJ2-2	TRBD2	-	TRBV28	TGTGCCAGCAGTTCCGGGACTAGCGGGAGGTCGAACACCGGGGAGCTGTTTTTT	CASSSGTSGRSNTGELFF
TRBJ1-2	-	-	TRBV29-1	TGCAGCGTTGTTCGGGGGGCGGATTATGGCTACACCTTC	CSVVRGADYGYTF
TRBJ1-3	-	-	TRBV28	TGTGCCAGCAGTTTATATGGTGGGGGGGCGCGAGGAAACACCATATATTTT	CASSLYGGGARGNTIYF
TRBJ2-7	-	once	TRBV19	TGTGCCACCCCCTTAGCGTACGAGCAGTACTTC	CATPLAYEQYF
TRBJ2-3	TRBD2	-	TRBV7-9	TGTGCCAGCAGCTTAGGGTCCCGGGCGGGAGGCCGAGTTACGCAGTATTTT	CASSLGSRAGGRVTQYF
TRBJ2-1	-	-	TRBV18	TGTGCCAGCTCACCACCGAACGGGATCGGCAATGAGCAGTTCTTC	CASSPPNGIGNEQFF
TRBJ2-3	TRBD2	-	TRBV18	TGTGCCAGCTCACGGGAACTAGCGGGAGTTGCAGATACGCAGTATTTT	CASSRELAGVADTQYF
TRBJ1-5	TRBD1	few	TRBV9	TGTGCCAGCAGCGCGGGGACAGGGCGCAATCAGCCCCAGCATTTT	CASSAGTGRNQPQHF
TRBJ2-1	-	-	TRBV5-1	TGCGCCAGCAGCTTGGCCGGGGTATCGGGCAATGAGCAGTTCTTC	CASSLAGVSGNEQFF
TRBJ1-6	-	once	TRBV6-1	TGTGCCAGCAGCGAAGCTGAGGCGGGAGCCCTTTCACCCCTCCACTTT	CASSEAEAGALSPLHF
TRBJ2-2	TRBD1	-	TRBV18	TGTGCCAGCTCACGCGGGACAGGGAACACCGGGGAGCTGTTTTTT	CASSRGTGNTGELFF
TRBJ2-7	TRBD2	-	TRBV9	TGTGCCAGCAGCCCAGGCCCTAGCGGGAGATACGAGCAGTACTTC	CASSPGPSGRYEQYF
TRBJ2-7	-	once	TRBV25-1	TGTGCCAGCAGAGAAGGCCCCGAGCAGTACTTC	CASREGPEQYF
TRBJ2-7	TRBD1	-	TRBV15	TGTGCCACCAGCAGAGATGAGGGACAGGGGGCCTACGAGCAGTACTTC	CATSRDEGQGAYEQYF
TRBJ2-1	TRBD1	-	TRBV11-3	TGTGCCAGCAGCCCTGGGGGACAGGTCGGGTATGAGCAGTTCTTC	CASSPGGQVGYEQFF
TRBJ2-7	-	-	TRBV20-1	TGCAGTGCTAGTGGGCTAGCCCATTACGAGCAGTACTTC	CSASGLAHYEQYF
TRBJ2-7	TRBD1	-	TRBV12-3/TRBV12-4	TGTGCCAGCGGGACAGTAAGTTCCTACGAGCAGTACTTC	CASGTVSSYEQYF
TRBJ2-5	TRBD2	-	TRBV3-1/TRBV3-2	TGTGCCAGCAGCCAAGATATCCTAGCGGGGAGGGTGCCCCAGTACTTC	CASSQDILAGRVPQYF
TRBJ2-3	TRBD1	-	TRBV24-1	TGTGCCACCAGTGATGCGACAGGGCTCCACACGGATACGCAGTATTTT	CATSDATGLHTDTQYF
TRBJ2-7	-	-	TRBV7-2	TGTGCCAGCAGCTTATCCAGGGTACCCAGCGAGCAGTACTTC	CASSLSRVPSEQYF
TRBJ1-1	TRBD1	-	TRBV9	TGTGCCAGCAGCACGACAGGGGCCGGCACTGAAGCTTTCTTT	CASSTTGAGTEAFF
TRBJ1-4	-	-	TRBV10-3	TGTGCCATCAGTGAGTCTCAGGACTTTGAAAAACTGTTTTTT	CAISESQDFEKLFF
TRBJ2-7	-	-	TRBV5-1	TGCGCCAGCAGCTTGGGGAGGCGTAGCGACTACGAGCAGTACTTC	CASSLGRRSDYEQYF